This TCR beta chain was documented in a study of cytomegalovirus exposure and HLA in healthy donors. The primer mix had 60 Vbeta and 13 Jbeta primers. Assay used: immunoSEQ multiplex PCR; TCRdb lists only in-frame clones, some missing. The profile covers around 110,000 clones, with around 69% appearing a single time and roughly 2.3% taken by the ten largest. The CDR3 runs to 14 residues. J gave up 2 bases and V 5 bases, and 1 base lay outside the gene matches. Germline CDR1 SGHRS, CDR2 YFSETQ. Donors had nominal health at sampling but likely had unrecorded immune exposures. The sample was PBMCs. The clonotype was recovered from a young man in good health and CMV-seronegative. V gene TRBV5-1 combines with J gene TRBJ2-6; TRBD1 agrees at 7 bases. The CDR3 coding sequence is TGCGCCAGCAGTGACAGGGCTGGGGCCAACGTCCTGACTTTC. Its translation is CASSDRAGANVLTF.